This T cell receptor beta chain emerged from a study of blood T cell repertoires in COVID-19 (dated by TCRdb to the early 2020s). In terms of the full investigation: Collaborator samples came from the United States, Italy and Spain and covered acute and convalescent phases of COVID-19. The prospective study material was composed of cDNA or gDNA derived from T cells, B-cell-depleted T cells, or PBMCs. Where available, HLA class I and class II types were obtained from metadata supplied by the sample provider rather than from assay-based typing. The repertoires were released in a freely available public database meant as a resource for research on the immune response to SARS-CoV-2. Subjects who had been exposed to COVID-19, were actively infected with it, or had recovered from it provided the deeply sampled blood TCRbeta repertoires that made up the dataset. The samples were drawn from two sources: the first 160 participants of the ongoing ImmuneRACE study, and 1,200 or so subjects contributed by 6 global collaborators. Sample metadata almost always included a de-identified subject ID, COVID-19 status, age in years and sex. General conclusions and limits of the study: Clinical and demographic metadata were provided uncurated, with the amount varying by source and participant.

TCRbeta CDR3 regions were amplified from genomic DNA using the immunoSEQ Assay, a bias-controlled multiplex PCR. In the original analysis: The number of nucleated cells in each sample was estimated from the amplification of reference gene primers within the assay. Sequence reads were collapsed and filtered to measure the absolute abundance of every unique TCRbeta CDR3 rearrangement. For each sample, productive Simpson clonality was calculated as the square root of Simpson's diversity index over productive rearrangements. The clones in this table, taken by TCRdb from immuneACCESS, are in-frame only. Not every clone is retained; where verified, under half of the shortfall comes from an unresolved V gene, and the cause of the rest is unknown. That table supplies the V and J calls and clone size; D and trimming were determined from the DNA. The sample yields roughly 46,000 clones; around 83% were counted once. The ten largest clones take up approximately 3.1% of the sample.

This clone was counted a few times. Its antigen specificity is not known. No base quality values were provided; no much bigger clone lies one nucleotide off. In the prospective study, participants were roughly 18 to 100 years old, resided in about two dozen geographic areas of the United States, and were enrolled through a virtual design. To assign participants to cohorts, the prospective study relied on clinical history that participants themselves reported in a screening survey and a study questionnaire. For ImmuneRACE Cohort 3, a participant was defined as recovered based on two consecutive negative NP/OP PCR tests, clearance by a healthcare professional, or resolution of symptoms. In the prospective study, whole blood, serum and a nasopharyngeal or oropharyngeal swab were collected from each participant by mobile phlebotomists. Prospective study participants could optionally give additional blood draws and questionnaires over an approximately 2-month period. Before DNA extraction, prospective study blood samples were shipped either frozen or at room temperature.

This sequence originates from a woman aged 45-59 years who had recovered from COVID-19. Source material: PBMCs or T cells enriched from blood (not recorded which).

The encoded CDR3 is CASSQVNGKAFF. The DNA sequence is TGTGCCAGCAGCCAAGTAAACGGTAAGGCTTTCTTT. The rearranged segments are TRBV3-1 (or the pseudogene TRBV3-2) and TRBJ1-1; the D gene cannot be resolved reliably. The junction shows trimming of 1 base on V and 11 bases on J, plus 11 bases between the germline ends. There are 12 amino acids in the CDR3, from cysteine to phenylalanine inclusive. Left in the record is the CDR3 DNA by itself, 36 bases read in frame from the first base. CDR1 is given as LGHDT and CDR2 as YNNKEL, both from the germline V gene (reference sequence).